The subject of this entry is one TCR beta chain. What it binds is unknown. The CDR3 totals 16 residues. The V segment lost 5 bases and the J segment 3 bases; nucleotides outside the gene matches: 6. Looked up from germline, CDR1 is MNHEY and CDR2 is SMNVEV (reference sequence). Libraries were prepared by immunoSEQ multiplex PCR; TCRdb keeps only in-frame clonotypes and omits some of them. The data show roughly 15,000 clones, roughly two thirds seen once. This specimen belongs to a study of radiotherapy plus CTLA-4 blockade in lung cancer. Overall study results and limits: Blood TCR clones of tumor origin expanded after radiotherapy plus ipilimumab.

The chain combines TRBV27 with TRBJ1-3; TRBD1 agrees at 11 bases. This sequence originates from a human donor with non-small cell lung cancer whose response to radiotherapy plus ipilimumab could not be evaluated. The source was peripheral blood, collected from a patient treated with radiotherapy plus ipilimumab. CDR3 sequence (DNA): TGTGCCAGCAGTCCCAGGACAGGGGGCCTTGGAAACACCATATATTTT. Protein: CASSPRTGGLGNTIYF.